This TCR beta chain stems from a study of cytomegalovirus exposure and HLA in healthy donors (dated by TCRdb to the late 2010s). For the study in its entirety: An earlier analysis of roughly 570 of the donors reported about 280 Gb of sequence data and around 100 million unique TCR beta sequences obtained from about 179 million T cells. An early release covering roughly 580 HLA-typed donors comprised about 320 gigabases of sequencing data and around 80 million unique TCR sequences. The genetic ancestry cluster associated with self-reported Caucasian donors included roughly 84% of the roughly 360 genotyped donors. The study aimed to test whether signatures of past pathogen exposure could be identified by cataloging public T cell receptors. The study profiled the T cell repertoires of approximately 700 subjects by immunosequencing and related them to cytomegalovirus serostatus. Besides the first cohort of around 670 subjects, a separate validation cohort made up of over 95 different subjects was used. To predict cytomegalovirus infection status, the study brought together high-throughput TCR immunosequencing, statistical association of individual TCRs with disease status, and machine learning. A later analysis re-analyzed previously published TCR beta repertoires from roughly 690 donors and added high-resolution HLA genotyping to study TCR occurrence patterns. In the later analysis, no new phenotypic data were used to find candidate immune exposures; instead, reliance was placed on TCR beta sequences and their occurrence across donors. An earlier analysis of 587 of the donors used high-throughput TCR beta sequencing to judge whether each TCR beta V gene segment behaved as functional or pseudogenic. Alongside the repertoire data, information on donor age, sex, ethnicity and CMV serostatus was compiled. In a later genetic analysis, genome-wide SNP genotypes for about 55% of the roughly 700 donors were used, and that subset was treated as a discovery cohort. All discovery cohort repertoires had been generated using a single sequencing platform. HLA typing covered class I and class II loci at four-digit resolution. The number of donors typed differed by locus, with about 629-630 for A, B, C, DRB1 and DQB1, 522 for DQA1, some 570 for DPA1, and around 430 for DPB1. About five DR-DQ haplotypes were handled as single units for association and clustering, since linkage in the cohort was strong. Among over 350 genotyped donors of the cohort, an average of approximately 250,000 unique TCR beta nucleotide sequences were sequenced per donor, approximately 20% of them non-productive.

Receptor libraries were prepared by the immunoSEQ multiplex PCR assay. The multiplex PCR relied on a mix of 60 forward primers for TCR Vbeta segments and 13 reverse primers for TCR Jbeta segments. A multiplex PCR assay on genomic DNA amplified the CDR3 region of rearranged TCR beta genes. The amplified TCR beta libraries were sequenced on the Illumina HiSeq System as 87-base-pair reads. Per the authors' processing: A later analysis tallied around 82 million unique TCR beta chains across the 550 to 850 repertoires, and approximately 12 million of those chains were shared by two or more donors. Raw reads were error-corrected and collapsed into unique sequences by a nearest-neighbor algorithm in which closely related sequences were merged to remove PCR and sequencing errors. To assign V, D and J gene segments, CDR3 sequences were aligned to IMGT reference sequences. For a sequence to be retained, a match of at least six nucleotides to both a V gene segment and a J gene segment was required. Rearrangements were called productive when the CDR3 lacked stop codons and stayed in frame with V and J; all others were non-productive. Following IMGT convention, CDR3 was defined as the stretch from the second conserved V-encoded cysteine up to the conserved J-encoded phenylalanine. In an earlier analysis of more than 550 of the donors, sequences lacking an unambiguous match to a single V gene segment were excluded. An earlier analysis of a few hundred of the donors called V segments functional above 56.7% productive rearrangements and segregating when the between-donor standard deviation exceeded 5%. To diagnose cytomegalovirus status from the catalog of TCR beta chain sequences, a statistical classification framework was built. A later analysis assigned V and J genes by comparing TCR nucleotide sequences with IMGT/GENE-DB human TR gene sequences. The TCRdist pipeline was used in a later analysis to assign CDR3 sequences and most-parsimonious VDJ recombination scenarios. In a later analysis, each TCR beta chain was defined by its CDR3 amino acid sequence together with its V-gene family, and reads lacking a unique V-gene family were excluded. As a way to deal with suspected cross-contamination and a sequencing artifact, a later analysis dropped 450 to 600 nucleotide sequences that were highly shared and had low generation probability. For each public chain, a later analysis derived a clonal expansion index from normalized ranks of inferred template counts within each repertoire. In a later analysis, generation probabilities were computed with a VDJ recombination model fitted to out-of-frame rearrangements, and the resulting probabilities were checked against IGoR. Hypergeometric tests were used in a later analysis to score TCR-TCR, TCR-HLA and TCR-CMV co-occurrence, with a repertoire-size bias correction applied to the TCR pairs. False discovery rates were estimated in a later analysis by permuting HLA or CMV assignments 20 times. A later analysis grouped co-occurring TCRs with DBSCAN, adding TCRdist sequence similarity when clustering within HLA-allele-positive subsets. Co-occurrence clustering excluded repertoires with fewer than 30,000 or more than 120,000 public chains, plus five with anomalous nucleotide sharing. TCRdb mirrors the immuneACCESS table, restricted to in-frame sequences. Some clones are absent from its copies; in checked studies, under half trace to an unresolved V gene, and the reason for the others is unknown. For V, J and clone size, that table is used; D and trimming come from the DNA. This sample lists some 150,000 clones; about 76% were detected once. Around 1.3% of the sample comes from the top ten.

The cohort comprised around 700 healthy bone marrow donors. Cohort members were all nominally healthy when sampled, although unrecorded immune exposures were likely present. The donor tested CMV seronegative, placing the donor among the 350 or so seronegative members of the cohort. A peripheral blood sample was provided by each donor, and peripheral blood mononuclear cells were used for TCR beta sequencing. Genomic DNA was extracted from the blood cell samples with the Qiagen DNeasy Blood Extraction Kit. Points on this clone: What this receptor recognizes is not known. Base qualities are not at hand, and no much larger clone is one base apart.

Broad study findings and their caveats: In a later analysis, HLA-associated TCR beta chains were found to be more clonally expanded and to have lower generation probabilities than equally common non-associated chains. Because the 87-base-pair reads could not distinguish some IMGT-functional V segments, including TRBV6-2 and TRBV6-3, those segments were excluded. Broadly in line with IMGT annotations, most TCR beta V segments showed up in productive rearrangements about 87% or about 30% of the time in an earlier analysis of a few hundred of the donors. At a false discovery rate of 0.05, a later analysis linked fewer than 20,000 TCR beta sequences to specific HLA alleles. The only immune exposure information available for the cohort was CMV serostatus. A further reported finding was that TCR beta sequences accurately predicted the HLA-A and HLA-B alleles for most subjects in the first cohort. Most TCR sequences were seen in very few donors, while some public TCRs were found in many individuals. A later genetic analysis reported fewer N-insertions in productive TCRs among donors in an Asian-associated ancestry cluster than the approximately 670-donor mean. In a later analysis, the rate of TCR association differed among HLA loci, with DRB1 alleles having the most associated TCRs and HLA-C alleles having the fewest. Cytomegalovirus status was reported to be diagnosed by the classifier with high specificity and sensitivity in both the original and validation cohorts. In a later genetic analysis, a missense DCLRE1C variant was associated with V-gene and J-gene trimming of TCR beta chains, and the association was replicated in an independent cohort. HLA typing was unavailable for some donors at each locus, so association tests used only the typed subset. Strong co-occurrence of HLA alleles, especially DR and DQ, made assigning TCR associations to individual alleles difficult. Linkage disequilibrium might explain the correlated functional status among segregating V segments, but an unknown experimental factor could not be ruled out. Most CMV-associated TCR beta chains appeared to be HLA-restricted in a later analysis, and the HLA associations seemed to be driven largely by CMV exposure. Seventeen rarely observed V segments, including chromosome 9 orphons, were excluded from the earlier analysis of a few hundred of the donors because counts were too low. The authors suggested that the approach could potentially be generalized to other disease states and immunological phenotypes. According to a later analysis, parvovirus B19, influenza, CMV and Epstein-Barr virus appeared linked to several top co-occurrence clusters. In vitro tests confirmed that three of the cytomegalovirus-associated TCR beta chains recognize cytomegalovirus antigens. The study gave a list of over 150 TCR beta chains associated with cytomegalovirus. Only TCR beta chains were sequenced in this cohort, and the absence of alpha or paired-chain data limited detectable features. The sequencing pipeline was judged likely to have produced a cluster of highly shared sequence variants as a technical artifact. The presence/absence analyses assumed that sequencing depth was roughly uniform across donors, and that assumption may not be true.

Its CDR3 holds 15 amino acids, cysteine through phenylalanine. Of all the DNA, just the CDR3 is kept, 45 bases in frame from base 1. Trimmed from V: 0 bases; trimmed from J: 5 bases; junction bases lacking a gene match: 4. CDR1 and CDR2 are drawn from the germline V gene: SNHLY, FYNNEI. The specimen was PBMCs. The sequence was collected from a middle-aged woman in good health and CMV-seronegative. This sequence uses TRBV2 and TRBJ2-7, and 10 bases in between align with TRBD1. The CDR3 region reads CASSEAGTGVNEQYF. The DNA sequence is given as TGTGCCAGCAGTGAAGCCGGGACAGGGGTGAACGAGCAGTACTTC.